This paragraph covers one TCR beta chain sequence. The sample originates from a study of blood T cell repertoires in COVID-19. Recruitment covered under 25 US areas and drew participants whose ages spanned about 18 to 89 years. Sequencing was performed with immunoSEQ multiplex PCR; in TCRdb, only in-frame clones are kept and a portion is missing. The sample holds 150,000 to 200,000 clones; about nine tenths are singletons and the top ten take more than 2%. The CDR3 length is 14 residues. The V end was cut by 4 bases, the J end by 1 base, with 11 bases between. Germline V CDR1 and CDR2: MGHDK, SYGVNS. Material for sequencing was PBMCs or T cells enriched from blood (not recorded which). The chain recombines TRBV25-1 with TRBJ2-7; perhaps TRBD2 as D (5 bases). The sequence came from a young woman who had recovered from COVID-19. The CDR3 nucleotides read TGTGCCAGCAGTGGCGACTATTCTTCCTACGAGCAGTACTTC. This sequence encodes CASSGDYSSYEQYF.